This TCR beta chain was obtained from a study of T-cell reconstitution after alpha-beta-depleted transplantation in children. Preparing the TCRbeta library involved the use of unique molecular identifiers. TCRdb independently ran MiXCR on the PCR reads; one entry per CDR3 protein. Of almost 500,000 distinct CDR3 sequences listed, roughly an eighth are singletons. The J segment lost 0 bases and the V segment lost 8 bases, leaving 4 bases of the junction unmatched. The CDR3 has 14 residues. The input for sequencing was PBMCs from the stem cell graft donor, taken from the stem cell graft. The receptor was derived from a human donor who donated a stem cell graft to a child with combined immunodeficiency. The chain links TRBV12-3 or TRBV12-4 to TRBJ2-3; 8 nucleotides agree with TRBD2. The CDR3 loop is CASGSGMSTDTQYF. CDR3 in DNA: TGTGCCAGCGGTAGCGGGATGAGCACAGATACGCAGTATTTT.